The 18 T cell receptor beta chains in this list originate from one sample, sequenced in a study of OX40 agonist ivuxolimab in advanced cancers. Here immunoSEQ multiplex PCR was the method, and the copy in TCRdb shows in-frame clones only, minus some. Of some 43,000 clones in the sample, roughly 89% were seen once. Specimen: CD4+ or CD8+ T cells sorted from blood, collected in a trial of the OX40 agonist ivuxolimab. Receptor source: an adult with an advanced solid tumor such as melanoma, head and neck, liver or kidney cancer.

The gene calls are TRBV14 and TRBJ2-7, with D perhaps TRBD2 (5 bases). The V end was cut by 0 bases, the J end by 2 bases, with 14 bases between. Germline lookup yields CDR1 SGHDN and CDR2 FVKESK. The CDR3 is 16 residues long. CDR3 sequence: CASSQDYGGSPYEQYF. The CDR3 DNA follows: TGTGCCAGCAGCCAAGATTACGGCGGGTCGCCCTACGAGCAGTACTTC.

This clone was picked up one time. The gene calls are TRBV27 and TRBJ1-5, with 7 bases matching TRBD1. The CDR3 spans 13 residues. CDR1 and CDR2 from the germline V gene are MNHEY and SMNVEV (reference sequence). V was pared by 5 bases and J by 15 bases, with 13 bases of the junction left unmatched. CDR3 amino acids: CASSQTRQGVGHF. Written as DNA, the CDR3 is TGTGCCAGCAGTCAAACCCGACAGGGAGTGGGGCATTTT.

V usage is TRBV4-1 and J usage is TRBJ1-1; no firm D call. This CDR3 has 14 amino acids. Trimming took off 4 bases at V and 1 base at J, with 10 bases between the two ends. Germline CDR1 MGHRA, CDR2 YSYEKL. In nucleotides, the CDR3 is TGCGCCAGCAGCCTCCCGCAGCCGAACACTGAAGCTTTCTTT. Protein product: CASSLPQPNTEAFF.

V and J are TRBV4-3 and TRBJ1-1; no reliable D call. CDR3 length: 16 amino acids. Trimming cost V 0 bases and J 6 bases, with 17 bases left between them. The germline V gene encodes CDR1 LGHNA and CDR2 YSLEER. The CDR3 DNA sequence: TGCGCCAGCAGCCAAGATAGGAACCCTCCTTGGCCTGAAGCTTTCTTT. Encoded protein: CASSQDRNPPWPEAFF.

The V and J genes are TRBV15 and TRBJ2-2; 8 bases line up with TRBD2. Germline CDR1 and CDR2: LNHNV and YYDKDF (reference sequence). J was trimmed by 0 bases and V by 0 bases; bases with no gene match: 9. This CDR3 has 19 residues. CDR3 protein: CATSRDIIGGGTNTGELFF. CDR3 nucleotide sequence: TGTGCCACCAGCAGAGATATTATTGGCGGGGGGACGAACACCGGGGAGCTGTTTTTT.

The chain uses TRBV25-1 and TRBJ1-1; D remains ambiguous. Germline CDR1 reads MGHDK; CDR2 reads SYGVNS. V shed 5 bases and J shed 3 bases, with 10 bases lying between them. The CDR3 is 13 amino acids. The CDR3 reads CASSQGADTEAFF. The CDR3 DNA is TGTGCCAGCAGTCAAGGAGCGGACACTGAAGCTTTCTTT.

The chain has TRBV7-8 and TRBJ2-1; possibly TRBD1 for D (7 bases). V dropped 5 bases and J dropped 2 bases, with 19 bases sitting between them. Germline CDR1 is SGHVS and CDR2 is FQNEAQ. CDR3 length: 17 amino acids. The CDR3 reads CASSPIGGDSTYNEQFF. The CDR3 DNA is TGTGCCAGCAGCCCTATCGGCGGGGACAGTACCTACAATGAGCAGTTCTTC.

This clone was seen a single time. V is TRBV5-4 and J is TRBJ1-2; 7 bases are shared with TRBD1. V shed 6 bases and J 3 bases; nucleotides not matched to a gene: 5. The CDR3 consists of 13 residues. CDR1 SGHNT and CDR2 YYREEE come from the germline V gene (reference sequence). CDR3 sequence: CASISQGDYGYTF. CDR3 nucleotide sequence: TGTGCCAGCATATCTCAGGGGGACTATGGCTACACCTTC.

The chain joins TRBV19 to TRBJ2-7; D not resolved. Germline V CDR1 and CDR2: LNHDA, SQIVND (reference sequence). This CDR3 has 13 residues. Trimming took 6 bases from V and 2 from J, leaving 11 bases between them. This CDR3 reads CASSGAVAYEQYF. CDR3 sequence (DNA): TGTGCCAGTAGCGGTGCGGTAGCCTACGAGCAGTACTTC.

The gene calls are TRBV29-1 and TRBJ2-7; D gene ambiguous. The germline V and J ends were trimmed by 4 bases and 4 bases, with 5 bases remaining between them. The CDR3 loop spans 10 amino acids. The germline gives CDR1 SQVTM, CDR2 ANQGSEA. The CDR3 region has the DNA TGCAGCGTTGTACAGTACGAGCAGTACTTC. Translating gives CSVVQYEQYF.

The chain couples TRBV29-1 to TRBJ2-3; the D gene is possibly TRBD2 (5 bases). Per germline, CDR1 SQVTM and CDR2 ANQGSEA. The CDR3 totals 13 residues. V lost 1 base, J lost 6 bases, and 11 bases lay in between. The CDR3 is CSVEVGVSDTQYF. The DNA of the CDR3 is TGCAGCGTTGAAGTCGGGGTTTCGGATACGCAGTATTTT.

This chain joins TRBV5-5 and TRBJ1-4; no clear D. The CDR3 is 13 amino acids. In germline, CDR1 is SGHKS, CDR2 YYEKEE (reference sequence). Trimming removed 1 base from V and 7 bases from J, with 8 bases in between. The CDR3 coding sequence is TGTGCCAGCAGCTTGACAGTTCCTGAAAAACTGTTTTTT. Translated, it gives CASSLTVPEKLFF.

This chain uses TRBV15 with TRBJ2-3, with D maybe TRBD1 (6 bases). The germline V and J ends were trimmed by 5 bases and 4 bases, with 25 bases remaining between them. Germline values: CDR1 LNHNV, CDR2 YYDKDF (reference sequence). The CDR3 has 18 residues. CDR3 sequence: CATSEPPVRDTEPDTQYF. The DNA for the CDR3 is TGTGCCACCAGCGAGCCCCCGGTCCGGGACACCGAACCAGATACGCAGTATTTT.

The DNA of the CDR3 is TGTGCCAGCAGTTTTGGTGGGGACGAGCAGTACTTC. This translates into CASSFGGDEQYF. The chain has TRBV5-5 and TRBJ2-7; no firm D call. V lost 5 bases and J 5 bases, leaving 11 bases between the germline ends. CDR3 length equals 12 residues. Per germline, CDR1 SGHKS and CDR2 YYEKEE (reference sequence).

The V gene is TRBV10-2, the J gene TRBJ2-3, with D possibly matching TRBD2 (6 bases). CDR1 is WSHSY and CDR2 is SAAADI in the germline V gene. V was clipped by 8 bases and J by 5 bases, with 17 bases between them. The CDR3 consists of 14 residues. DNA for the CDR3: TGCGCCAGCGGGGAAGGGACTCGTCGAGATACGCAGTATTTT. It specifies CASGEGTRRDTQYF.

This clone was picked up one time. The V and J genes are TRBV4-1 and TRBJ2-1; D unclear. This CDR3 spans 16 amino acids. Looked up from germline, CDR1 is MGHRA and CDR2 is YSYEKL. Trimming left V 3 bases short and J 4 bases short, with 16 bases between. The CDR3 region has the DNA TGCGCCAGCAGCCACCCCCTGGGCAGTTATTACAATGAGCAGTTCTTC. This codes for CASSHPLGSYYNEQFF.

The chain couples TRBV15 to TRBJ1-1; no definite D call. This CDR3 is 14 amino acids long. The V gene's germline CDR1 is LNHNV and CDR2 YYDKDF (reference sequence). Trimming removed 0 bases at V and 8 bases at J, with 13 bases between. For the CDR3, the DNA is TGTGCCACCAGCAGAGAGGCCAGTACTGTAGAAGCTTTCTTT. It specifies CATSREASTVEAFF. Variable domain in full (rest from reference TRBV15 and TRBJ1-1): DAMVIQNPRYQVTQFGKPVTLSCSQTLNHNVMYWYQQKSSQAPKLLFHYYDKDFNNEADTPDNFQSRRPNTSFCFLDIRSPGLGDTAMYLCATSREASTVEAFFGQGTRLTVV.

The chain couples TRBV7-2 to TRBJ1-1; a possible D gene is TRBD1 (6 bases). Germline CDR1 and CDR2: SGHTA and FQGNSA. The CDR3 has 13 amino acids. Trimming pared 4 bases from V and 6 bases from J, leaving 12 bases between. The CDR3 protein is CASSWEGGAEAFF. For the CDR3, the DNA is TGTGCCAGCAGCTGGGAGGGGGGGGCTGAAGCTTTCTTT.